Following are 11 T cell receptor beta chains from one sample sequenced in a study of cytomegalovirus exposure and HLA in healthy donors. The PCR employed 60 Vbeta primers together with 13 Jbeta primers. The protocol was immunoSEQ multiplex PCR, while the TCRdb copy is restricted to in-frame clones and leaves out a portion. The sample has about 63,000 clones; around 73% are singletons. The specimen sequenced was PBMCs. These receptors all stem from a man aged 50 to 59 in good health and CMV-seronegative.

In DNA form, the CDR3 reads TGTGCCACCGAGAAGCCCCCCTACGAGCAGTACTTC. It encodes CATEKPPYEQYF. The chain employs TRBV28 and TRBJ2-7; D is unclear. The CDR3 loop spans 12 amino acids. Germline CDR1 and CDR2: MDHEN and SYDVKM. With 10 bases removed from V and 2 bases from J, the gap between germline ends came to 12 bases.

The rearrangement links TRBV30 to TRBJ2-5; 13 bases are shared with TRBD2. CDR1 and CDR2 from the germline V gene are GTSNPN and SVGIG (reference sequence). The CDR3 contains 17 residues. V dropped 0 bases and J dropped 2; count of bases not matched to a gene: 6. CDR3 region: CAWSVGGGLAGQETQYF. The CDR3 nucleotides read TGTGCCTGGAGTGTAGGAGGGGGACTAGCGGGGCAAGAGACCCAGTACTTC.

The chain has TRBV30 and TRBJ1-1, with 10 positions matching TRBD1. Per germline, CDR1 GTSNPN and CDR2 SVGIG (reference sequence). With 2 bases clipped from V and 8 bases from J, the junction kept 2 bases outside the gene matches. The CDR3 has 12 residues. Here the CDR3 DNA reads TGTGCCTGGAGTTGGGGACAGGGGGAAGCTTTCTTT. It translates to CAWSWGQGEAFF.

The V and J genes are TRBV7-9 and TRBJ1-2; D is unclear. V dropped 3 bases and J dropped 2 bases, with 7 bases sitting between them. CDR1 is SEHNR, CDR2 FQNEAQ, per germline (reference sequence). The CDR3 spans 13 residues. This chain's CDR3 is CASSFSKNYGYTF. CDR3 coding DNA: TGTGCCAGCAGCTTCAGTAAAAACTATGGCTACACCTTC.

The J gene is TRBJ2-7, the V gene TRBV7-6, with D possibly matching TRBD1 (5 bases). This CDR3 region has 15 residues. Trimming removed 0 bases at V and 5 bases at J, with 14 bases between. The germline V gene has CDR1 SGHVS and CDR2 FNYEAQ. For the CDR3, the DNA is TGTGCCAGCAGCTTAGCGGTGGGGCGCGCCAACGAGCAGTACTTC. Its protein is CASSLAVGRANEQYF.

This chain joins TRBV6-5 and TRBJ2-2, with D perhaps matching TRBD2 (5 bases). Germline CDR1 is MNHEY and CDR2 is SVGAGI. Trimming shortened V by 6 bases and J by 2 bases, and 10 bases separated the two germline ends. The CDR3 has 14 amino acids. The chain's CDR3 is CASRRGPNTGELFF. In nucleotides, the CDR3 is TGTGCCAGCAGACGAGGGCCCAACACCGGGGAGCTGTTTTTT.

Details on this clone: A read error may produce the germline difference seen at one junction end. V and J are TRBV7-9 and TRBJ1-2, with TRBD1 matching over 7 bases. The CDR3 covers 16 residues. Germline-derived CDR1 and CDR2 are SEHNR and FQNEAQ (reference sequence). The CDR3 DNA reads as TGTTCCAGCAGCTTAGTTGACAGGGCTGGAAACTATGGCTACACCTTC. Translated: CSSSLVDRAGNYGYTF.

The chain carries TRBV7-6 and TRBJ2-7; perhaps TRBD1 as D (5 bases). CDR3 length: 13 residues. Germline V CDR1 and CDR2: SGHVS, FNYEAQ. V was pared by 3 bases and J by 9 bases, with 15 bases between. The CDR3: CASSFGTGSVQYF. DNA of the CDR3: TGTGCCAGCAGCTTTGGAACAGGTTCGGTGCAGTACTTC.

The V gene is TRBV9, the J gene TRBJ2-5, with TRBD2 identical over 9 bases. The J call may be wrong; the DNA end is better matched by TRBJ2-7. Germline CDR1 and CDR2: SGDLS and YYNGEE. The CDR3 totals 16 residues. In DNA form, the CDR3 reads TGTGCCAGCAGCGTAGGTTCCAGCGGGGGGTCCTACGAGCAGTACTTC. It encodes CASSVGSSGGSYEQYF.

The chain combines TRBV30 with TRBJ1-2; D might be TRBD1 (6 bases). This CDR3 is built from 12 residues. V lost 4 bases and J lost 8, with 14 bases in between. Germline values: CDR1 GTSNPN, CDR2 SVGIG (reference sequence). In DNA form, the CDR3 reads TGTGCCTGGAACAGGGTTAATCGGGGCTACACCTTC. Protein: CAWNRVNRGYTF.

V and J are TRBV6-4 and TRBJ2-5; possible D gene TRBD2, 5 bases. The CDR3 consists of 14 residues. Trimming left V 3 bases short and J 7 bases short, with 15 bases between. Germline CDR1 MRHNA, CDR2 SNTAGT. The CDR3 coding sequence is TGTGCCAGCAGTGAATTCCCCGGGGAAGGGACCCAGTACTTC. This encodes CASSEFPGEGTQYF.